This T cell receptor (beta chain) was identified during a study of T cells after yellow fever vaccination. Broader study findings: Bulk-population clonotypes that are abundant could appear as contaminants in FACS-sorted repertoires.

TCR cDNA was made by 5'RACE template switching, adding a universal primer site and UMIs. TCRdb itself ran the 5' RACE reads through MiXCR, one entry per CDR3 protein. The data show a few hundred thousand distinct CDR3 sequences, with roughly a sixth seen just once and 17% held by the top ten. V gave up 0 bases and J gave up 5 bases, with 11 bases separating them. The CDR3 length is 14 residues. Germline-derived CDR1 and CDR2 are SGHKS and YYEKEE (reference sequence). Concerning this clonotype: The antigen remains undetermined.

This TCR was sampled from a man aged 18 to 30 who received the YFV17D yellow fever vaccine. The genes are TRBV5-5 and TRBJ2-5; tentatively, D is TRBD1 (5 bases). The sample was PBMCs, taken less than 6 days after the first yellow fever vaccination. This CDR3 is CASSLEGVWETQYF. The DNA of the CDR3 is TGTGCCAGCAGCTTGGAAGGGGTATGGGAGACCCAGTACTTC.